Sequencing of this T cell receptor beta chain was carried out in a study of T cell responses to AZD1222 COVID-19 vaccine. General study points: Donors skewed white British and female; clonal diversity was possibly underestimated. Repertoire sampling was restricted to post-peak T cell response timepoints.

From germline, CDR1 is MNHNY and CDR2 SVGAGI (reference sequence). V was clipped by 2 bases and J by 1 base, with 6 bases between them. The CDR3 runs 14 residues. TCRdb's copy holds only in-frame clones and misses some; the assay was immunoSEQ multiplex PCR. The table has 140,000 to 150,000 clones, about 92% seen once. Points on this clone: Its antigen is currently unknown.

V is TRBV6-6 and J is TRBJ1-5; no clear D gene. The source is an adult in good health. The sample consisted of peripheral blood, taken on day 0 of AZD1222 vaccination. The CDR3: CASSYALSNQPQHF. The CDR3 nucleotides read TGTGCCAGCAGTTACGCGCTGAGCAATCAGCCCCAGCATTTT.